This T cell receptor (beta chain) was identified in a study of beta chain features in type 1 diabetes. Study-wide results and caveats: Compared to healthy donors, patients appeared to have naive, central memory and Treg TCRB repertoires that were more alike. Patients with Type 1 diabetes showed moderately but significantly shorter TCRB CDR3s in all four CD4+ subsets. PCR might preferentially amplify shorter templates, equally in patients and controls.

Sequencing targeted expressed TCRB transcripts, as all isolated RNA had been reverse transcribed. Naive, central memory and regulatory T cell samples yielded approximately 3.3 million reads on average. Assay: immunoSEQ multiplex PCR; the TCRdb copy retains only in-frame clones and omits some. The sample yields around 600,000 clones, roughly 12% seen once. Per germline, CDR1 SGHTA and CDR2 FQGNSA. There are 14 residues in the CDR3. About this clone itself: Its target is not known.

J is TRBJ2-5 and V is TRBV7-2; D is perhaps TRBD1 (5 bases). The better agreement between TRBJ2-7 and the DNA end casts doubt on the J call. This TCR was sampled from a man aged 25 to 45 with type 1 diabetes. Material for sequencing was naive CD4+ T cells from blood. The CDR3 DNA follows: TGTGCCAGCAGCTTTGCGCAGGGCTCCTACGAGCAGTACTTC. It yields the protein CASSFAQGSYEQYF.